This TCR beta chain appears in the sequencing data of a study of T cell responses to AZD1222 COVID-19 vaccine. Findings and caveats of the study: In a largely white British group with more females than males, clonal diversity was possibly underestimated. Seropositive status at baseline applied to only six AZD1222 recipients.

The CDR3 is 14 residues long. The germline V and J ends were trimmed by 6 bases and 0 bases, with 9 bases remaining between them. CDR1 MNHEY and CDR2 SVGAGI come from the germline V gene. This clone was counted only a few times. Its antigen is unidentified. Measured with immunoSEQ multiplex PCR; TCRdb has only the in-frame clones, and not every one. The profile shows 200,000 or so clones, about 94% of them singletons. Source: peripheral blood, taken 28 days after the second AZD1222 dose. V is TRBV6-5 and J is TRBJ1-3; D call uncertain. The TCR comes from an adult who received the AZD1222 COVID-19 vaccine. The CDR3 sequence: CASRVDFSGNTIYF. CDR3 nucleotide sequence: TGTGCCAGCAGGGTAGATTTCTCTGGAAACACCATATATTTT.